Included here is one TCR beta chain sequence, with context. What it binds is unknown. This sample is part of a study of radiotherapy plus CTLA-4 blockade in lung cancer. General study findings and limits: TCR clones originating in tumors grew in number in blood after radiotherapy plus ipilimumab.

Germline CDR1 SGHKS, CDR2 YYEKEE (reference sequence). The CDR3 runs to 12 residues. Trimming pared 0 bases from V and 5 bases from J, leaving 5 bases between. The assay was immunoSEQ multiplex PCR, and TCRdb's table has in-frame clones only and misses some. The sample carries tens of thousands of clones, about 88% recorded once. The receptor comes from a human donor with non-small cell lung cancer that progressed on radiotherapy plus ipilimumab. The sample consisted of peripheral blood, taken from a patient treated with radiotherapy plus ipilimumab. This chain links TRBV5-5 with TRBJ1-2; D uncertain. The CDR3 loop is CASSLDGYGYTF. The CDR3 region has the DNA TGTGCCAGCAGCTTGGACGGGTATGGCTACACCTTC.